Presented here are 9 T cell receptor beta chains from one specimen sequenced in a study of cytomegalovirus exposure and HLA in healthy donors. TCRdb keeps only in-frame clones here, not all; method: immunoSEQ multiplex PCR. The table records about 310,000 clones, roughly 88% of them present only once. Sequenced input: PBMCs. The receptors were gathered from a man aged 30 to 39 in good health and CMV-seronegative.

J is TRBJ2-5 and V is TRBV7-6, with 14 bases aligning to TRBD2. CDR1 and CDR2 from the germline V gene are SGHVS and FNYEAQ. Germline trimming cut 5 bases from V and 3 bases from J; bases unmatched to any gene: 8. CDR3 length: 17 amino acids. The chain's CDR3 is CASSLPTSGGEEETQYF. In nucleotides, the CDR3 is TGTGCCAGCAGCCTCCCGACTAGCGGGGGGGAGGAAGAGACCCAGTACTTC.

The chain combines TRBV27 with TRBJ1-1, with a tentative D call TRBD1 (5 bases). Germline lookup yields CDR1 MNHEY and CDR2 SMNVEV (reference sequence). The CDR3 covers 16 residues. V lost 2 bases and J 1 base, leaving 14 bases between the germline ends. CDR3 sequence: CASSLNIDSQNTEAFF. The CDR3 nucleotides read TGTGCCAGCAGTTTAAACATCGACAGTCAGAACACTGAAGCTTTCTTT.

The V gene is TRBV6-5, the J gene TRBJ1-2, with D perhaps TRBD1 (6 bases). With 5 bases removed from V and 8 bases from J, the gap between germline ends came to 18 bases. Germline V gene sequence: CDR1 MNHEY, CDR2 SVGAGI. The CDR3 has 14 amino acids. CDR3 loop: CASSRGGGGYGYTF. In DNA, the CDR3 is TGTGCCAGCAGTCGAGGGGGGGGAGGATACGGCTACACCTTC.

In DNA, the CDR3 is TGTGCCAGCAGCGCCGGGACTTCCTACGAGCAGTACTTC. Residues: CASSAGTSYEQYF. The chain links TRBV7-9 to TRBJ2-7; a weak D match, TRBD2 (6 bases). This CDR3 is built from 13 residues. Germline CDR1 reads SEHNR; CDR2 reads FQNEAQ (reference sequence). The V and J ends lost 5 bases and 1 base respectively, with 9 bases between them.

The rearrangement links TRBV4-1 to TRBJ1-2, with a tentative D call TRBD1 (5 bases). V was clipped by 4 bases and J by 1 base, with 13 bases between them. This CDR3 is 15 amino acids long. The V gene's germline CDR1 is MGHRA and CDR2 YSYEKL. The CDR3 loop is CASSLRLDSNYGYTF. CDR3 nucleotides: TGCGCCAGCAGCCTTCGCCTCGACAGTAACTATGGCTACACCTTC.

The rearrangement links TRBV4-1 to TRBJ2-7; unclear D gene. The length of the CDR3 is 12 residues. From germline, CDR1 is MGHRA and CDR2 YSYEKL. Deletions cut 3 bases from V and 6 bases from J, with 9 bases between. CDR3 DNA: TGCGCCAGCAGCCACGGAGTAGGCGAGCAGTACTTC. Its protein product is CASSHGVGEQYF.

V usage is TRBV7-2 and J usage is TRBJ2-7; 7 positions agree with TRBD1. Germline loops: CDR1 SGHTA, CDR2 FQGNSA. The CDR3 consists of 17 residues. Germline trimming cut 2 bases from V and 0 bases from J; bases unmatched to any gene: 10. CDR3 amino acids: CASSLPRGQSNSYEQYF. The CDR3 DNA sequence: TGTGCCAGCAGCTTACCCCGGGGACAGAGTAACTCCTACGAGCAGTACTTC.

The V gene is TRBV13, the J gene TRBJ2-1; TRBD2 matches 9 bases. The germline V gene has CDR1 PRHDT and CDR2 FYEKMQ (reference sequence). The CDR3 extends over 15 amino acids. V trimming: 4 bases; J trimming: 5 bases; junction bases outside the gene matches: 6. The DNA for the CDR3 is TGTGCCAGCAGCTCAAGCGGGGGGCCCCACAATGAGCAGTTCTTC. It specifies CASSSSGGPHNEQFF.

To note about this clone: This sample includes further DNA sequences coding for the same CDR3. The genes are TRBV20-1 and TRBJ1-2; no clear D. V was clipped by 6 bases and J by 1 base, with 6 bases between them. The CDR3 has 11 amino acids. Germline V gene lookup returns CDR1 DFQATT and CDR2 SNEGSKA (reference sequence). The CDR3 loop is CSASLNYGYTF. CDR3 nucleotides: TGCAGTGCCAGTCTTAACTATGGCTACACCTTC.